The clone carrying this T cell receptor (beta chain) was seen only once. Its antigen is undetermined. A multiplex PCR was run with 60 Vbeta primers and 13 Jbeta primers. Sequenced by immunoSEQ multiplex PCR; TCRdb stores in-frame clones only, minus some. The sample includes 210,000 or so clones, roughly 85% of them seen just once. This entry belongs to a study of cytomegalovirus exposure and HLA in healthy donors. Study at large: Unique TCR beta sequences numbering 95 million to 130 million came from about 179 million T cells in an earlier analysis.

Study-level findings and limits: An analysis was carried out later, and it reportedly showed fewer N-insertions in an Asian-associated ancestry cluster than the roughly 700-donor mean.

Germline CDR1 reads SEHNR; CDR2 reads FQNEAQ (reference sequence). The junction had 13 bases not matched to a gene; V was cut back by 4 bases and J by 2 bases. This CDR3 contains 18 residues. The rearrangement joins TRBV7-9 to TRBJ2-1; TRBD2 agrees at 8 bases. Source material: PBMCs. The receptor's source is a girl aged 2-9 years in good health and CMV-seronegative. The CDR3 is CASSSPGGSGGTYNEQFF. DNA of the CDR3: TGTGCCAGCAGCTCCCCGGGTGGGAGCGGGGGTACCTACAATGAGCAGTTCTTC.